The subject of this entry is one T cell receptor (beta chain). Its antigen remains undetermined. No much larger clone exists at a distance of one base, and base qualities are not known. Using the deep immunoSEQ assay, TCR CDR3 regions were amplified from genomic DNA by multiplex PCR. Genomic DNA extracted from each cell subset was distributed evenly over all wells of several immunoSEQ 96-well plates, and each plate served as one replicate. Each replicate PCR for sorted subsets received about 0.2 ug genomic DNA, equal to roughly 30,000 T cell genomes. Purified libraries were quantified with a Qubit 3.0 fluorometer, sized on a Bioanalyzer 2100, and re-quantified with the KAPA Library Quantification kit. Every immunoSEQ 96-well plate was sequenced on a dedicated single-read 150-cycle Illumina NextSeq 550 flow cell. The source study handled its data this way. Because the immunoSEQ output included only junctional sequences and no quality scores, the filtering could not be the same as the filtering used for full-length reads. Sequences were annotated with PyIR, a Python wrapper for IgBLAST v1.9, using IMGT germline references to assign V/J genes and CDR3. Reads were removed for weak V/J assignments (E-value above 1e-6), missing CDR3, stop codons, out-of-frame junctions, or ambiguous translated residues. V3J clonotypes were defined by identical inferred V gene, J gene, and CDR3 amino acid sequence. Percentage overlap between repertoires was computed as shared unique clonotypes divided by the size of the smaller repertoire. Three approaches were used to assess repertoire richness: RTK rarefaction, the Chao1 estimator, and Recon v2.1 estimates of unobserved clonotypes. Generation probabilities were computed with OLGA for all TCRbeta clonotypes obtained by the gDNA method from several donors. TCRdb retrieved this table from immuneACCESS and kept in-frame rearrangements only. Not all clones are present; in checked studies, unresolved V genes account for under half, and no reason is known for the remainder. From that table come the V and J calls and clone size; the DNA was used to work out D and trimming. Within this sample are hundreds of thousands of clones, with around 95% of them counted one time only. The ten most abundant clones make up 0.11% of the sample.

This entry is derived from a study of shared clonotypes between healthy human individuals (dated by TCRdb to between 2020 and 2021). In terms of the full investigation: Two women and three men aged 18 to 49 years were included in the cohort. Per donor, three plates each were used for CD4 naive and CD4 memory, two for CD8 naive, and one for CD8 memory. To estimate repertoire size and how much clonotype sharing occurs between individuals, the study deeply sequenced the blood TCR repertoires of several healthy adults. Libraries were prepared and TCR repertoires were sequenced by different laboratories using diverse techniques, in order to increase sequencing depth and limit assay-specific biases. Between about 0.94 and 8.9 billion PBMCs per donor were obtained by leukapheresis.

Looking up the germline V gene (reference sequence) yields CDR1 LNHNV and CDR2 YYDKDF. From cysteine to phenylalanine, the CDR3 is 15 amino acids long. Only the CDR3 DNA is retained, 45 bases long and in frame from the first base. Cut back by 3 bases and 3 bases, the V and J ends lie 11 bases apart. Overall results and qualifications from the work: Sampling was limited to blood, and TCR repertoires in tissue likely differ from TCR repertoires in blood. Naive subsets generally had larger estimated clonotype richness than memory subsets did. Because the study included only a small number of donors, the genetic and exposure-history diversity represented was limited. Compared with non-shared clonotypes, clonotypes shared by all four sorted-subset donors had higher generation probabilities. Pairwise subsampling led to the expectation that sequencing depth would affect the degree of clonotype sharing among donors. Even with the large sequencing depth, rarefaction of the sorted-subset datasets indicated that sequencing was incomplete. When four donors were compared, the shared fraction of clonotypes was about 5.2% for naive CD4, 3% to 4% for naive CD8, roughly 2.3% for memory CD4, and 0.35% to 0.4% for memory CD8.

CD8 naive samples consisted of CD45RO-negative cells that were positively selected for CCR7, yielding a CD45RA+CCR7+ population without TemRA cells. Healthy HIV-negative adults with no recently reported acute infections or vaccinations were included as donors. Every donor was a Caucasian adult residing in Nashville, Tennessee, USA. Blood was obtained by leukapheresis, after which PBMCs were separated by Ficoll-Histopaque density gradient centrifugation and cryopreserved in liquid nitrogen vapor phase. Analytical flow cytometry was used to check the purity and quantity of each magnetically sorted T cell population. Genomic DNA was isolated from every sorted fraction and measured by UV absorbance on a Nanodrop 2000c.

The rearranged segments are TRBV15 and TRBJ2-2; no confident D gene assignment can be made. The source of this sequence is a woman aged 30 to 39 in good health. Sample: naive CD8+ T cells sorted from blood. In light of the paper, this sample's cell subset or site label describes: CD45RA+CCR7+. Read as DNA, the sequence is TGTGCCACCAGCAGCACTTCTCCGGACACCGGGGAGCTGTTTTTT. It specifies CATSSTSPDTGELFF. The CDR3 plus the reference TRBV15 and TRBJ2-2 genes for the other parts give the full variable domain: DAMVIQNPRYQVTQFGKPVTLSCSQTLNHNVMYWYQQKSSQAPKLLFHYYDKDFNNEADTPDNFQSRRPNTSFCFLDIRSPGLGDTAMYLCATSSTSPDTGELFFGEGSRLTVL.